This TCR beta chain was recovered during a study of shared clonotypes between healthy human individuals. At the level of the study: Each donor contributed plates that comprised three CD4 naive, three CD4 memory, two CD8 naive and one CD8 memory. Whole-study results and caveats: Clonotype sharing among donors likely depends on sequencing depth.

This clone occurred a few times. Its antigen is not known. From germline, CDR1 is DFQATT and CDR2 SNEGSKA (reference sequence). The CDR3 runs to 11 residues. V dropped 2 bases and J dropped 4 bases, with 5 bases sitting between them. Replicate sorted-subset PCRs were loaded with roughly 190 ng DNA, 25,000 to 30,000 T cell genomes. The method was immunoSEQ multiplex PCR; TCRdb's version includes in-frame clones alone and lacks a portion of them. The sample lists about 1.5 million clones, over 95% occurring once. Researchers partitioned CD4+ cells into CD45RA+ naive and CD45RA-negative memory subsets. The chain links TRBV20-1 to TRBJ1-1; D gene uncertain. Material: naive CD4+ T cells sorted from blood. As for subset: CD45RA+ positively selected. This TCR derives from a man aged 30 to 45 in good health. The CDR3 DNA is TGCAGTGCTAGATTTGTCACTGAAGCTTTCTTT. As protein: CSARFVTEAFF.